These 30 T cell receptor beta chains originate from one sample sequenced in a study of T-cell reconstitution after alpha-beta-depleted transplantation in children. Library preparation (for TCRbeta) was performed with unique molecular identifiers. TCRdb recomputed calls from the PCR reads with MiXCR, one row per CDR3 protein. The sample has approximately 520,000 distinct CDR3 sequences; roughly 33% are singletons. The sample consisted of PBMCs from the stem cell graft donor, taken from the stem cell graft. The receptor source for this set is a human donor who donated a stem cell graft to a child with aplastic anemia.

V gene TRBV20-1 combines with J gene TRBJ2-7, with 7 bases lining up with TRBD2. The trim removed 3 bases at V and 7 bases at J, leaving 9 bases unmatched. CDR3 length equals 13 residues. Germline loops: CDR1 DFQATT, CDR2 SNEGSKA (reference sequence). CDR3 DNA sequence: TGCAGTGCTAGCCAAAGCGGGATTCGGGAGCAGTACGTC. This codes for CSASQSGIREQYV.

This chain uses TRBV29-1 with TRBJ2-7, with TRBD1 as a possible D gene (6 bases). Deletions cut 5 bases from V and 5 bases from J, with 19 bases between. Germline V lookup: CDR1 SQVTM, CDR2 ANQGSEA. The CDR3 runs 14 residues. CDR3 DNA sequence: TGCAGCGTTTCTTCCCGACAGGCCCCCAACGAGCAGTACTTC. Amino acid sequence: CSVSSRQAPNEQYF.

This clonotype was found a few times. This chain connects TRBV10-3 to TRBJ2-3; D gene uncertain. This CDR3 is 15 amino acids long. Germline loops: CDR1 ENHRY, CDR2 SYGVKD. Trimming took off 3 bases at V and 0 bases at J, with 10 bases between the two ends. CDR3 residues: CAISDTVLSTDTQYF. The DNA for the CDR3 is TGTGCCATCAGTGATACCGTCCTTAGCACAGATACGCAGTATTTT.

This clonotype came up a few times. CDR3 protein: CATSRAHLAGEDEQYF. In DNA form, the CDR3 reads TGTGCCACCAGCAGAGCGCACCTAGCGGGAGAGGACGAGCAGTACTTC. The chain is built from TRBV15 and TRBJ2-7; 10 bases agree with TRBD2. The trim removed 1 base at V and 5 bases at J, leaving 8 bases unmatched. This CDR3 comprises 16 residues. CDR1 and CDR2 (germline): LNHNV, YYDKDF (reference sequence).

This clonotype appeared a few times. This chain uses TRBV5-5 with TRBJ1-5, with a tentative D call TRBD1 (6 bases). This CDR3 comprises 15 residues. Per germline, CDR1 SGHKS and CDR2 YYEKEE (reference sequence). Between the trimmed V and J ends, which lost 0 bases and 4 bases, there was a span of 11 bases. The DNA for the CDR3 is TGTGCCAGCAGCTTGGGGGGGGCGCGGAATCAGCCCCAGCATTTT. Translating gives CASSLGGARNQPQHF.

The V call is TRBV3-1, the J call TRBJ2-7; 10 bases are shared with TRBD2. V was clipped by 5 bases and J by 0 bases; unmatched bases: 4. The CDR3 length is 15 residues. Germline V lookup: CDR1 LGHDT, CDR2 YNNKEL (reference sequence). The CDR3 region has the DNA TGTGCCAGCAGCTCTCCTAGCGGGGGCTCCTACGAGCAGTACTTC. Protein: CASSSPSGGSYEQYF.

The rearrangement joins TRBV4-2 to TRBJ2-7, with a tentative D call TRBD2 (6 bases). The CDR3 loop spans 13 amino acids. Between the trimmed V and J ends, which lost 4 bases and 6 bases, there was a span of 13 bases. The germline gives CDR1 LGHNA, CDR2 YNFKEQ. CDR3 nucleotides: TGTGCCAGCAGCCCGCGACTAGAGGGCGAGCAGTACTTC. Translation gives CASSPRLEGEQYF.

The chain couples TRBV5-1 to TRBJ2-1; 10 nucleotides match TRBD2. This CDR3 contains 15 residues. With 1 base clipped from V and 15 bases from J, the junction kept 13 bases outside the gene matches. Germline lookup yields CDR1 SGHRS and CDR2 YFSETQ. The chain's CDR3 is CASSLNVGTSEGRFF. The DNA of the CDR3 is TGCGCCAGCAGCTTGAATGTTGGGACTAGCGAGGGTCGGTTCTTC.

The sample holds a few counts of this clonotype. It may be a read error: a sequence one base away is much more abundant. The V gene is TRBV5-6, the J gene TRBJ1-1, with D uncertain. Germline CDR1 SGHDT, CDR2 YYEEEE. CDR3 length: 11 amino acids. V gave up 5 bases and J gave up 1 base, with 3 bases separating them. Here the CDR3 reads CASRKNTEAFF. The CDR3 DNA reads TGTGCCAGCAGGAAGAACACTGAAGCTTTCTTT.

This clonotype was counted a few times. The V and J genes are TRBV12-3 or TRBV12-4 and TRBJ2-1, with D perhaps matching TRBD1 (6 bases). The CDR3 covers 14 residues. V was trimmed by 3 bases and J by 8 bases, leaving 14 bases between them. Written as DNA, the CDR3 is TGTGCCAGCAGTTTTTTTCAGGGGATCCATGAGCAGTTCTTC. Protein product: CASSFFQGIHEQFF.

This clonotype showed up many times. The CDR3 DNA sequence: TGTGCCAGCAGCTTAGCAGGGACTAGCGGAAACGAGCAGTACTTC. The encoded protein is CASSLAGTSGNEQYF. The chain links TRBV7-2 to TRBJ2-7, with 11 nucleotides matching TRBD2. The CDR3 is made up of 15 amino acids. Germline V gives CDR1 SGHTA, CDR2 FQGNSA. V lost 0 bases to trimming and J lost 5 bases; unmatched junction nucleotides: 3.

This clonotype occurred a few times. This chain links TRBV5-1 with TRBJ2-1; D remains ambiguous. Germline-derived CDR1 and CDR2 are SGHRS and YFSETQ. V was pared by 3 bases and J by 2 bases, with 9 bases between. The CDR3 loop spans 14 amino acids. CDR3 protein: CASSSAGPYNEQFF. The CDR3 DNA follows: TGCGCCAGCAGCTCGGCCGGGCCCTACAATGAGCAGTTCTTC.

This clonotype was seen a handful of times. This chain joins TRBV7-2 and TRBJ1-3; D not resolved. The CDR3 spans 15 residues. CDR1 and CDR2 from the germline V gene are SGHTA and FQGNSA. Trimming took off 5 bases at V and 2 bases at J, with 13 bases between the two ends. The CDR3 coding sequence is TGTGCCAGCAGCCTTACCCCGTTCCCTGGAAACACCATATATTTT. It encodes CASSLTPFPGNTIYF.

The chain links TRBV20-1 to TRBJ1-2; a possible D gene is TRBD1 (5 bases). CDR3 length: 14 amino acids. The V gene's germline CDR1 is DFQATT and CDR2 SNEGSKA (reference sequence). With 0 bases removed from V and 4 bases from J, the gap between germline ends came to 12 bases. The CDR3 protein is CSARDQYRTYGYTF. CDR3 bases: TGCAGTGCTAGAGATCAGTACAGGACCTATGGCTACACCTTC.

The chain combines TRBV19 with TRBJ1-2; possible D gene TRBD1, 6 bases. The CDR3 totals 15 residues. V lost 7 bases to trimming and J lost 1 base, with 16 bases between them. Germline V lookup: CDR1 LNHDA, CDR2 SQIVND (reference sequence). CDR3 bases: TGTGCCAGTAAGTCAAGGGACACCGATAACTATGGCTACACCTTC. It translates to CASKSRDTDNYGYTF.

This clonotype was seen only a few times. The J gene is TRBJ2-5, the V gene TRBV7-2; no definite D call. The CDR3 runs to 12 residues. The germline V gene has CDR1 SGHTA and CDR2 FQGNSA. The V end lost 6 bases, the J end lost 4 bases, and 9 bases lay between the germline ends. In DNA form, the CDR3 reads TGTGCCAGCAGTTCAACCACAGAGACCCAGTACTTC. Residues: CASSSTTETQYF.

The V and J genes are TRBV5-1 and TRBJ2-7; 14 nucleotides align to TRBD2. J lost 4 bases, V lost 0 bases, and 3 bases had no gene match. CDR1 SGHRS and CDR2 YFSETQ come from the germline V gene. This CDR3 spans 16 amino acids. The CDR3 region has the DNA TGCGCCAGCAGCTTGGGACTAGCGGGGGGGATATACGAGCAGTACTTC. Protein sequence: CASSLGLAGGIYEQYF.

This rearrangement joins TRBV20-1 to TRBJ2-4; D is uncertain. The CDR3 is 13 residues long. Looked up from germline, CDR1 is DFQATT and CDR2 is SNEGSKA (reference sequence). V shed 3 bases and J shed 2 bases, with 8 bases lying between them. This CDR3 is CSASFRTKNIQYF. In nucleotides, the CDR3 is TGCAGTGCTAGCTTCAGAACCAAAAACATTCAGTACTTC.

The genes are TRBV7-2 and TRBJ2-3, with D perhaps TRBD1 or TRBD2 (5 bases each). Germline CDR1 SGHTA, CDR2 FQGNSA. The CDR3 has 14 amino acids. The V end lost 3 bases, the J end lost 1 base, and 8 bases lay between the germline ends. As DNA, the CDR3 is TGTGCCAGCAGCTTGCCGGGGCGCACAGATACGCAGTATTTT. It encodes CASSLPGRTDTQYF.

V and J are TRBV4-3 and TRBJ2-7; tentative D call: TRBD1 (6 bases). V was pared by 0 bases and J by 7 bases, with 16 bases between. Germline CDR1 LGHNA, CDR2 YSLEER. The CDR3 covers 15 residues. The CDR3 region is CASSQDIGAGEEQYV. Here the CDR3 DNA reads TGCGCCAGCAGCCAAGATATAGGGGCAGGGGAAGAGCAGTACGTC.

The chain carries TRBV4-2 and TRBJ2-5; 9 bases fit TRBD1. The CDR3 is 15 amino acids. Trimming cost V 0 bases and J 7 bases; bases outside gene matches: 6. Per the germline V gene, CDR1 is LGHNA and CDR2 is YNFKEQ. The CDR3 sequence is CASSQEQGAAGTQYF. DNA for the CDR3: TGTGCCAGCAGCCAAGAACAGGGGGCCGCCGGGACCCAGTACTTC.

This clonotype came up a few times. The chain is built from TRBV20-1 and TRBJ2-4; no clear D gene. There are 12 residues in the CDR3. CDR1 is DFQATT and CDR2 is SNEGSKA in the germline V gene (reference sequence). Deletions cut 3 bases from V and 1 base from J, with 4 bases between. As DNA, the CDR3 is TGCAGTGCTAGTTGGGCCAAAAACATTCAGTACTTC. Its protein product is CSASWAKNIQYF.

The V call is TRBV29-1, the J call TRBJ2-1; D tentatively reads TRBD1 or TRBD2 (5 bases each). Trimming stripped 4 bases from V and 2 bases from J, with 9 bases between. The CDR3 extends over 13 amino acids. The V gene's germline CDR1 is SQVTM and CDR2 ANQGSEA. The CDR3 DNA reads as TGCAGCGTTGGTCGGGGACCCTACAATGAGCAGTTCTTC. Amino acid sequence: CSVGRGPYNEQFF.

The V gene is TRBV3-1, the J gene TRBJ2-3, with 8 nucleotides matching TRBD2. The germline gives CDR1 LGHDT, CDR2 YNNKEL (reference sequence). The V and J ends lost 8 bases and 1 base, in that order; junction bases with no gene match: 2. This CDR3 contains 13 residues. CDR3 coding DNA: TGTGCCAGCCTACTAGCGGGCACAGATACGCAGTATTTT. Protein sequence: CASLLAGTDTQYF.

The rearrangement links TRBV20-1 to TRBJ2-3, with TRBD2 identical over 8 bases. The V segment lost 5 bases and the J segment 5 bases; nucleotides outside the gene matches: 9. This CDR3 comprises 14 residues. Germline assignment: CDR1 DFQATT and CDR2 SNEGSKA (reference sequence). CDR3 sequence: CSASQAGEGDTQYF. CDR3 sequence (DNA): TGCAGTGCTTCTCAAGCGGGAGAGGGAGATACGCAGTATTTT.

This clonotype showed up just a few times. V is TRBV6-5 and J is TRBJ2-7; TRBD1 is a possible D gene (5 bases). V lost 2 bases and J lost 4, with 9 bases in between. The CDR3 length is 13 residues. Germline CDR1 and CDR2: MNHEY and SVGAGI. The CDR3 sequence is CASSYDRLYEQYF. The CDR3 nucleotides read TGTGCCAGCAGTTACGACAGACTGTACGAGCAGTACTTC.

The table lists this clonotype with a few counts. This chain links TRBV7-7 with TRBJ2-1; TRBD1 is a possible D gene (6 bases). Germline V gives CDR1 SSHAT, CDR2 FNYEAQ (reference sequence). This CDR3 contains 14 residues. V was pared by 4 bases and J by 8 bases, with 15 bases between. The CDR3 DNA follows: TGTGCCAGCAGCTCCAGGGGAATGAGCGATGAGCAGTTCTTC. It codes for CASSSRGMSDEQFF.

This chain connects TRBV28 to TRBJ2-5, with D unresolved. Germline V gives CDR1 MDHEN, CDR2 SYDVKM. V was cut by 9 bases and J by 5 bases, with 19 bases left in between. This CDR3 region has 14 residues. The CDR3 sequence is CASSSSWTAETQYF. DNA of the CDR3: TGTGCCAGTTCGTCGAGCTGGACGGCGGAGACCCAGTACTTC.

The J gene is TRBJ1-4, the V gene TRBV18; D is perhaps TRBD1 (5 bases). Germline CDR1 is KGHSH and CDR2 is LQKENI. The CDR3 runs to 14 residues. Trimming left V 2 bases short and J 7 bases short, with 11 bases between. DNA for the CDR3: TGTGCCAGCTCACCAGAGGGGATCAGTGAAAAACTGTTTTTT. This encodes CASSPEGISEKLFF.

V is TRBV10-3 and J is TRBJ2-7; possible D gene TRBD2, 7 bases. Germline loops: CDR1 ENHRY, CDR2 SYGVKD. The CDR3 runs to 15 residues. V was clipped by 0 bases and J by 2 bases, with 11 bases between them. The DNA for the CDR3 is TGTGCCATCAGTGAGTCAGGGGGGGATGCCTACGAGCAGTACTTC. Its protein product is CAISESGGDAYEQYF.